This T cell receptor (beta chain) was retrieved from a study of OX40 agonist ivuxolimab in advanced cancers. Study information: It was ivuxolimab, an agonistic anti-OX40 (CD134) antibody, that patients were treated with. Patients received ivuxolimab, an intravenous treatment, every 2 weeks at 0.01 to 10 mg/kg.

Study outcomes and limitations: At 0.1 to 3.0 mg/kg, CD4+ and CD8+ blood T cells expanded clonally by week 6.

Notes on this clone: Its antigen is not known.

Samples were taken at baseline and on day 1 of cycles 4 and 7. Profiling relied on immunoSEQ multiplex PCR, and the TCRdb table lists in-frame clones only, not all of them. The sample shows 50,000 to 65,000 clones, 80% to 95% of them seen only once. This CDR3 contains 13 residues. The V and J ends lost 1 base and 6 bases respectively, with 9 bases between them. Germline loops: CDR1 SEHNR, CDR2 FQNEAQ (reference sequence). The sample was CD4+ or CD8+ T cells sorted from blood, taken in a trial of the OX40 agonist ivuxolimab. The J gene is TRBJ1-2, the V gene TRBV7-9; D ambiguous. The sequence derives from an adult with an advanced solid tumor such as melanoma, head and neck, liver or kidney cancer. The CDR3 nucleotides are TGTGCCAGCAGCTTAGAAATCGGACATGGCTACACCTTC. The encoded protein is CASSLEIGHGYTF.